This TCR beta chain was identified during a study of vaccination and CD4 T cells after COVID-19 (dated by TCRdb to between 2021 and 2022). With respect to the entire study: Every convalescent patient had a positive nasal swab PCR test for SARS-CoV-2, with mild disease in 8 to 10 patients and severe disease in one. The cultures were stimulated with overlapping spike peptide pools from SARS-CoV-2 and from the common cold coronaviruses HCoV-NL63, HCoV-OC43 and HCoV-229E. Each participant got two doses of either the Pfizer-BioNTech BNT162b2 vaccine (n=8) or the Moderna mRNA-1273 vaccine (n=2). The time from the second vaccine dose to post-vaccine blood sampling had a median of 72 days and ranged from roughly 12 to 250 days. In ten to eleven COVID-19 convalescent patients and a few infection-naive healthy vaccine recipients, the spike-specific CD4+ TCR repertoire before mRNA vaccination was compared with the repertoire after mRNA vaccination. The convalescent cohort comprised six males and four females, including two Hispanic individuals, seven Caucasians, two Asians and one multiracial person. Post-COVID blood samples were collected from convalescent patients a median of around 96 days after diagnosis, with a range of about 35 to 161 days. In control cultures, a CEFX viral epitope pool was used as positive control, an HIV-1 Nef peptide pool was used as negative control, or no peptide was added. Study-wide findings and limitations: Among convalescent patients, a median about 86% of the SARS-CoV-2-reactive clones seen after vaccination appeared only after vaccination, which suggests priming specific to the vaccine. Only a relatively small number of convalescent patients were included in the study, and early timepoints following natural infection were not analyzed. The median count of SARS-CoV-2-reactive clonotypes went up from roughly 21 after infection to 30 to 40 after vaccination, although the change was not significant. Of the vaccine-specific clones in convalescent patients, 304 of 307, or nearly all, reacted only to SARS-CoV-2 spike and did not cross-react with common cold coronaviruses.

From the germline V gene, CDR1 is KGHSH and CDR2 is LQKENI. V is reduced by 0 bases and J by 5 bases, leaving a spacing of 10 bases between them. The cysteine opens and the phenylalanine closes a CDR3 of 14 amino acids. The read is trimmed to its CDR3 DNA, 42 bases read in frame from base 1. This sample's treatment or condition label indicates: 10-day PBMC culture with coronavirus spike peptide pools or control peptides (ViraFEST assay). The ViraFEST assay, used in the study, expanded antigen-specific T cells with peptide pools and then identified the expanded clonotypes through TCR sequencing. The positive SARS-CoV-2 PCR tests of the convalescent patients were dated from March to December 2020, before the Alpha, Beta and Delta variants emerged in the United States. PBMCs were cultured at about 2 million per well in IMDM supplemented with approximately 5% human AB serum and 8.5 to 10 IU/ml IL-2, with about 10 ug/ml peptide pools added. Half of the culture medium was replaced with fresh IL-2-containing medium on days 3 and 7. Once the cells had been in culture for around ten days, the EasySep CD4+ T cell isolation kit was used to isolate CD4+ T cells by negative selection. Ficoll-Paque Plus gradient centrifugation was used to isolate PBMCs from whole blood, and the isolated PBMCs were then either used fresh or cryopreserved at -140C. Each culture condition was generally run in triplicate wells.

Details on this clonotype: Its target antigen remains unknown. Per-base qualities were not stored, and no clone one base away is much larger.

Libraries were prepared through PCR. At the Johns Hopkins FTIC core, DNA from the cultured CD4+ T cells underwent TCR sequencing with the Oncomine TCR Beta short-read assay. The QIAamp micro DNA kit was used to extract genomic DNA from the cultured CD4+ T cells. Oncomine TCR Beta libraries made from cultured CD4+ T cells were pooled using unique dual indexes and sequenced on an Illumina iSeq 100. From the authors' description of their analysis: Non-productive sequences were removed, and CDR3s not starting with C, not ending with F or W, or shorter than 7 amino acids were discarded. Antigen-specific clonotypes were identified with the MANAFEST web application by comparing peptide-stimulated wells with reference and other culture wells. For a clone to be called positive, the clone needed an FDR below 0.05, an odds ratio above 5, and a productive frequency above 0.1% in at least two of three replicate wells. A clonotype counted as cross-reactive if it showed significant expansion both in the SARS-CoV-2 spike wells and in at least one common cold coronavirus spike condition. Similarity between CDR3 sequences was evaluated in R version 3.6.1 using Levenshtein distances (stringdist) and unrooted phylogenetic trees (ape). TCRdb trimmed the raw reads at Q25, called clones with MiXCR and kept productive beta chains. CDR3 protein duplicates are merged, each entry listing the most common genes and DNA. The V and J calls come from TCRdb's annotation, not from the publication. The sample records 15,000 or so distinct CDR3 sequences, around 47% of which are singletons. Around 3.4% of the sample rests with the top ten.

The source of this sequence is a human donor who had recovered from COVID-19. The V gene is TRBV18 and the J gene is TRBJ1-1; TRBD1 is a possible D gene, resting on 6 matching bases. Sequencing input: CD4+ T cells from blood, cultured in vitro. The nucleotide sequence is given as TGTGCCAGCTCACCACCGGGACAAAGGACTGAAGCTTTCTTT. This sequence encodes CASSPPGQRTEAFF.